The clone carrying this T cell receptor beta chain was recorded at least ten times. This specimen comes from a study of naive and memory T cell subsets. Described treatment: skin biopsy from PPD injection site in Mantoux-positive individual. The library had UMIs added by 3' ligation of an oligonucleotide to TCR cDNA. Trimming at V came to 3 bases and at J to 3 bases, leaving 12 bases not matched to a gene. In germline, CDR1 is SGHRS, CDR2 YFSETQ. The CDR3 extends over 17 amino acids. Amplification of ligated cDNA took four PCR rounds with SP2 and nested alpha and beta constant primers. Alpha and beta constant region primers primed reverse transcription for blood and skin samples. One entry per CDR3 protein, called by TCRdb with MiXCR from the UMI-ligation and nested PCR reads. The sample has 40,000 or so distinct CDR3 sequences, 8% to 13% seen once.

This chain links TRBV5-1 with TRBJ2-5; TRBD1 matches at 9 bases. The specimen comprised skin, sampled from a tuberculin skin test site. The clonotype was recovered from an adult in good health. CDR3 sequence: CASSSTRDRAGEETQYF. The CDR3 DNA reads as TGCGCCAGCAGCTCCACGCGGGACAGGGCGGGAGAAGAGACCCAGTACTTC.